The sequence of this T cell receptor beta chain was determined in a study of blood T cell repertoires in COVID-19. For the study at large: Samples of COVID-19 (acute and convalescent) were obtained from the United States, Italy and Spain. T cells, B-cell-depleted T cells, or PBMCs provided the cDNA or gDNA that served as material.

TCRdb keeps only in-frame clones here, not all; method: immunoSEQ multiplex PCR. Of 200,000 to 250,000 clones listed, roughly 85% were seen once; the top ten hold about 2.4%. During active infection, Seattle patients enrolled and were then monitored through disease. From germline, CDR1 is LNHDA and CDR2 SQIVND (reference sequence). Trimming took off 1 base at V and 8 bases at J, with 14 bases between the two ends. The CDR3 runs to 14 residues. This chain connects TRBV19 to TRBJ1-2, with D possibly being TRBD1 (5 bases). This TCR was sampled from a woman aged 70 to 79 with COVID-19, enrolled during active disease. The sample consisted of peripheral blood. CDR3 protein: CASSIGGRVSGYTF. As DNA, the CDR3 is TGTGCCAGTAGTATAGGTGGCAGGGTAAGCGGCTACACCTTC.